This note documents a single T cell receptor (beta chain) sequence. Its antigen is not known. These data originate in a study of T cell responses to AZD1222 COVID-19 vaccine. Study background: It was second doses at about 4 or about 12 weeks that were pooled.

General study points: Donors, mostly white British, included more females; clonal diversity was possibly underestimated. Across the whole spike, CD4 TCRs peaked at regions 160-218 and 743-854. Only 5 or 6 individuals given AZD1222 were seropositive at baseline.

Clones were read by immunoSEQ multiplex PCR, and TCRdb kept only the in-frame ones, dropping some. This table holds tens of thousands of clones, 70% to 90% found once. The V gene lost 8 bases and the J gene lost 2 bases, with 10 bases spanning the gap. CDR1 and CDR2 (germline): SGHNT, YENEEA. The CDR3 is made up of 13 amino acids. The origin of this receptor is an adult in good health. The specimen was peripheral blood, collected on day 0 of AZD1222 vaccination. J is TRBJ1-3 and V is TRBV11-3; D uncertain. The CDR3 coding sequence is TGTGCCAGCGATCTGGGGACTGGAAACACCATATATTTT. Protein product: CASDLGTGNTIYF. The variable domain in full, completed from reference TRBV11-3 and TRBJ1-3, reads EAGVVQSPRYKIIEKKQPVAFWCNPISGHNTLYWYLQNLGQGPELLIRYENEEAVDDSQLPKDRFSAERLKGVDSTLKIQPAELGDSAVYLCASDLGTGNTIYFGEGSWLTVV.